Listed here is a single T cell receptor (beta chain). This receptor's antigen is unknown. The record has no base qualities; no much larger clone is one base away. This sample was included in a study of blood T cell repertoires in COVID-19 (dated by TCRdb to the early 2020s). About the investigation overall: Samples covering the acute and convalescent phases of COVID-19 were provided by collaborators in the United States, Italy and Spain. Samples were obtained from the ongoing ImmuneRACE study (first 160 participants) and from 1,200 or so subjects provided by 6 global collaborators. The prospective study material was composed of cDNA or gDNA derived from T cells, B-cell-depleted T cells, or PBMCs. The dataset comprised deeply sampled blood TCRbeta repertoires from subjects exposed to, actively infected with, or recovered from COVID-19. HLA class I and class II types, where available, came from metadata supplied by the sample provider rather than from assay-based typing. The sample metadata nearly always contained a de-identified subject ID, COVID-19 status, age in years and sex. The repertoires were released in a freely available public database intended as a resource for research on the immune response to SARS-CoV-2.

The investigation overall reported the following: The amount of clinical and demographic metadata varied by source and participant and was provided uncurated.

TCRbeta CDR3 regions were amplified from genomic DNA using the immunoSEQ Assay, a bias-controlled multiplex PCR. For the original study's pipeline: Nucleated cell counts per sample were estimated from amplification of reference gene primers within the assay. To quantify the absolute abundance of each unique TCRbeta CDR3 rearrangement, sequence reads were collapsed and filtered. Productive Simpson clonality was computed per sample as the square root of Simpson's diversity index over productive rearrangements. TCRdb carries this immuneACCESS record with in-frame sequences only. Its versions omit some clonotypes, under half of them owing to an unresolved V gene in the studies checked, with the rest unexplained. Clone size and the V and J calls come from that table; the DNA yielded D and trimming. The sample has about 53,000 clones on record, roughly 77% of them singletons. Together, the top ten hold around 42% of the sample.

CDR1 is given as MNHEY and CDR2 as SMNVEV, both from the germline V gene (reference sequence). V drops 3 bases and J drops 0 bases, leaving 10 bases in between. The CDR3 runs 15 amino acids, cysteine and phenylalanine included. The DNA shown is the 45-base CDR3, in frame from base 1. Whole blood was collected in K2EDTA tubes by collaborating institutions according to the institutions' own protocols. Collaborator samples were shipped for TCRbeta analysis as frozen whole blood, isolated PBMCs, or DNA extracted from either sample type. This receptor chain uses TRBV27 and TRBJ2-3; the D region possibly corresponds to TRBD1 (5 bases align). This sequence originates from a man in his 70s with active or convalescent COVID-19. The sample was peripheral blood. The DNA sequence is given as TGTGCCAGCAGTTTCATCAGACAGAGCACAGATACGCAGTATTTT. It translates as CASSFIRQSTDTQYF.